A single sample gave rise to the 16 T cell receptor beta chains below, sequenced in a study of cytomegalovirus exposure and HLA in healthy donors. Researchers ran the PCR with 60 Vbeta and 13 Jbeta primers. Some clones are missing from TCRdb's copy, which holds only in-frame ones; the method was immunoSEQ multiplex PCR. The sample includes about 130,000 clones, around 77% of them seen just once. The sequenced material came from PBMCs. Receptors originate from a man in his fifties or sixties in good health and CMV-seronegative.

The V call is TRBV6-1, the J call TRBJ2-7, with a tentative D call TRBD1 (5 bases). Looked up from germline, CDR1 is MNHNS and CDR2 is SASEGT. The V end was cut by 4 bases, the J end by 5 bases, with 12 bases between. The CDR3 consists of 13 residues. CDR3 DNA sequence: TGTGCCAGCAGTGTGCAGGGATGGGACGAGCAGTACTTC. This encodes CASSVQGWDEQYF.

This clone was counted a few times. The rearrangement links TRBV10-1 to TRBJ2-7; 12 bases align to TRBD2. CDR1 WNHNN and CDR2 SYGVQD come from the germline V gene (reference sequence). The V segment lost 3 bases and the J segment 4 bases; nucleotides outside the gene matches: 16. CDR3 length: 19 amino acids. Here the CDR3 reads CASSDDRLAGEGIGYEQYF. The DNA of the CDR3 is TGCGCCAGCAGTGACGATAGACTAGCGGGAGAGGGAATTGGGTACGAGCAGTACTTC.

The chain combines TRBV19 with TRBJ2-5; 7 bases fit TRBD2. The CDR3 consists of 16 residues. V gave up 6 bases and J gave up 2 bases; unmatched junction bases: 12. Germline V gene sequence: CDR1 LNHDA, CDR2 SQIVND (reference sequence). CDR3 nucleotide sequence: TGTGCCAGTAGGGGATTAGGCGGCGGGAGACAAGAGACCCAGTACTTC. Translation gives CASRGLGGGRQETQYF.

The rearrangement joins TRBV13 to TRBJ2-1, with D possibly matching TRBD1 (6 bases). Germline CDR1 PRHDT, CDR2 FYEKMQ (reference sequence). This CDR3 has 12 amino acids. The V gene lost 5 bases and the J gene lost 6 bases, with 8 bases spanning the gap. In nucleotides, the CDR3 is TGTGCCAGCAGCGAAGGGGGCAATGAGCAGTTCTTC. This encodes CASSEGGNEQFF.

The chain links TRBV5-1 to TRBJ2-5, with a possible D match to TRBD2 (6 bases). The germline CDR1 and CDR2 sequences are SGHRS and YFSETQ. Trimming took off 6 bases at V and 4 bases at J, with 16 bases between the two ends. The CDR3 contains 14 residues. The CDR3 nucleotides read TGCGCCAGCATGACCGGGAGAACTCGAGAGACCCAGTACTTC. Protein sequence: CASMTGRTRETQYF. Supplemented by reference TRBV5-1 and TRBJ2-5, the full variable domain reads KAGVTQTPRYLIKTRGQQVTLSCSPISGHRSVSWYQQTPGQGLQFLFEYFSETQRNKGNFPGRFSGRQFSNSRSEMNVSTLELGDSALYLCASMTGRTRETQYFGPGTRLLVL.

The DNA of the CDR3 is TGCGCCAGCAGCCAAGATTTGACTAGCTTCATCTACAATGAGCAGTTCTTC. Amino acid sequence: CASSQDLTSFIYNEQFF. V usage is TRBV4-3 and J usage is TRBJ2-1, with 7 positions matching TRBD2. After removal of 0 bases from V and 3 bases from J, the junction contained 8 bases not matched to a gene. CDR1 is LGHNA, CDR2 YSLEER, per germline. The CDR3 extends over 17 amino acids.

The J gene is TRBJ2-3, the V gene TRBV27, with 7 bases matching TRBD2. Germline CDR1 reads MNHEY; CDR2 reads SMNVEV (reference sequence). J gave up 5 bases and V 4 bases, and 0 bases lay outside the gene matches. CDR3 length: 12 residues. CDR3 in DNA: TGTGCCAGCAGTTCTAGCGGAGATACGCAGTATTTT. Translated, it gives CASSSSGDTQYF.

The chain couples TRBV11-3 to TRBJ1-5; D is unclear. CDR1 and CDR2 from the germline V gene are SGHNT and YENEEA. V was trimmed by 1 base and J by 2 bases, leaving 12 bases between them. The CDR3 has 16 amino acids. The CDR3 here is CASSLATEVGNQPQHF. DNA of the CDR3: TGTGCCAGCAGCTTAGCCACAGAAGTAGGCAATCAGCCCCAGCATTTT.

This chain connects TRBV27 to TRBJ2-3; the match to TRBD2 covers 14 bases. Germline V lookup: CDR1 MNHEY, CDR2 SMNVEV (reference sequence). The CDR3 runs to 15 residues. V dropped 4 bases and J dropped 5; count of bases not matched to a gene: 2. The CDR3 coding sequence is TGTGCCAGCAGTTGGACTAGCGGGAGGCGAGATACGCAGTATTTT. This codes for CASSWTSGRRDTQYF.

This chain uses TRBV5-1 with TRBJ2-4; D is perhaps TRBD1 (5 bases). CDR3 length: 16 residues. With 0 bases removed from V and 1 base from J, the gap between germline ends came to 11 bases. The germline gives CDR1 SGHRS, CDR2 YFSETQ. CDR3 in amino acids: CASSLGQGSAKNIQYF. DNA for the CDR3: TGCGCCAGCAGCTTGGGGCAGGGTTCGGCCAAAAACATTCAGTACTTC.

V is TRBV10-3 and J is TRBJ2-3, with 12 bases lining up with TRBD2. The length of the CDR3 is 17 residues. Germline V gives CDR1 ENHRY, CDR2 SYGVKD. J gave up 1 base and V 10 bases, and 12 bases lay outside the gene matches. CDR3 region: CATYDASGRGGTDTQYF. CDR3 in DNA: TGTGCCACCTATGACGCTAGCGGGAGGGGAGGCACAGATACGCAGTATTTT.

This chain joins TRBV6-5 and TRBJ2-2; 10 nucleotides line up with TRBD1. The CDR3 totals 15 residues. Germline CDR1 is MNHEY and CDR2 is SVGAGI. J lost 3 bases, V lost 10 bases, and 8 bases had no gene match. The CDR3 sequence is CATGGQGIYTGELFF. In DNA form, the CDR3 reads TGTGCCACCGGGGGACAGGGGATATACACCGGGGAGCTGTTTTTT.

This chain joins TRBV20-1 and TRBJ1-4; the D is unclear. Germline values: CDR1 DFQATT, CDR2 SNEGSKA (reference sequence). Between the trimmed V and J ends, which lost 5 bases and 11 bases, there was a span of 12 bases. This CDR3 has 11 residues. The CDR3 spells CSAGSGPKLFF. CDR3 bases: TGCAGTGCTGGCAGCGGACCTAAACTGTTTTTT.

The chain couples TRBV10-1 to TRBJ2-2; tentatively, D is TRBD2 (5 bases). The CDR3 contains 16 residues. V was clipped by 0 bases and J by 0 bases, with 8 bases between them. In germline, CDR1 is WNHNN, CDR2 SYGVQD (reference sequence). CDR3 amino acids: CASSESGNSNTGELFF. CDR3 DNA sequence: TGCGCCAGCAGTGAGTCCGGGAACTCGAACACCGGGGAGCTGTTTTTT.

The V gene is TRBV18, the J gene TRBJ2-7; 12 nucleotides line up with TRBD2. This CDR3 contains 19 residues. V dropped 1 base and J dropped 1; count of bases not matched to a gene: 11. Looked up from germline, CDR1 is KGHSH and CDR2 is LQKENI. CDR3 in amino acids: CASSPLGLAGGTTSYEQYF. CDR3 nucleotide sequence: TGTGCCAGCTCACCACTCGGCCTAGCGGGAGGGACAACATCCTACGAGCAGTACTTC.

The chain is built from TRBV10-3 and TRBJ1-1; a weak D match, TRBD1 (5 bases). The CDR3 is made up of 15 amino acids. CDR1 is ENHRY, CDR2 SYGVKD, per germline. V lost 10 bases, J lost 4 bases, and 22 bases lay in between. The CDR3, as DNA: TGTGCCACCAGAGAACGAGACAGAGCGGGCACTGAAGCTTTCTTT. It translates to CATRERDRAGTEAFF.